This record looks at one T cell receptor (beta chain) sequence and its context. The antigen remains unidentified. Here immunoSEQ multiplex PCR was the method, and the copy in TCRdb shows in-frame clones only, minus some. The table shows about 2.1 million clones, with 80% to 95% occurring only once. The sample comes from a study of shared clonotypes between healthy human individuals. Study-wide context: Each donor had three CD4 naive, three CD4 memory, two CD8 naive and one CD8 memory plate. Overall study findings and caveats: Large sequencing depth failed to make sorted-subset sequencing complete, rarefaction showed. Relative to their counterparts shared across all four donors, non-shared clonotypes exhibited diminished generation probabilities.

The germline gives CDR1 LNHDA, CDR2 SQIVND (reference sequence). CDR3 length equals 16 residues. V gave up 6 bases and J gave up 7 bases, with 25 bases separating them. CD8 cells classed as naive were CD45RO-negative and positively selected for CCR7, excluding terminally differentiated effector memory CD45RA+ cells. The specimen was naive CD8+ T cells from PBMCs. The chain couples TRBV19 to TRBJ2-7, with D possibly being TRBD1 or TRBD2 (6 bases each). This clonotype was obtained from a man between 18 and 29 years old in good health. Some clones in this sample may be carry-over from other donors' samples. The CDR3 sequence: CASSPMGGLVWREQYF. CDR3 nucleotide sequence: TGTGCCAGTAGCCCTATGGGGGGCCTTGTTTGGAGGGAGCAGTACTTC.